This TCR beta chain was retrieved from a study of response to subunit inactivated influenza vaccine. Whole-study results and caveats: Authors proposed each seasonal influenza vaccination draws in few new T cells.

The table lists this clonotype with many counts. What it binds is not known. MiXCR, run by TCRdb on the RT-PCR reads, gives a single entry per CDR3 protein. Found here are about 520,000 distinct CDR3 sequences, around 7.7% of them singletons; the top ten hold around 13%. The CDR3 spans 17 residues. CDR1 is SGHRS, CDR2 YFSETQ, per germline. J was trimmed by 2 bases and V by 0 bases; bases with no gene match: 8. The gene calls are TRBV5-1 and TRBJ2-1, with 7 nucleotides matching TRBD2. The input for sequencing was PBMCs from blood, taken 23 months after vaccination. This receptor was identified in a man between 50 and 69 years old who received an inactivated influenza vaccine. CDR3: CASSLGAGLDTYNEQFF. CDR3 nucleotides: TGCGCCAGCAGCTTGGGTGCAGGACTAGACACCTACAATGAGCAGTTCTTC.